This T cell receptor beta chain is drawn from a study of CD8 T cells in ankylosing spondylitis. Trimming took 4 bases from V and 5 from J, leaving 16 bases between them. The germline V gene has CDR1 MGHRA and CDR2 YSYEKL. The CDR3 contains 15 residues. Comment on this clonotype: The antigen is undetermined.

General study results and limits: Disease-associated clones were CD8+ and fairly uncommon in peripheral blood. A TCR beta motif of about eight highly homologous variants appeared characteristic of ankylosing spondylitis blood. Some of the motif variants had earlier been found in reactive arthritis patients' fluid and blood. Reported data indicate significant enrichment of disease-linked clones within matched ankylosing spondylitis synovial fluid.

In making TCR beta libraries, quantitative 5'-RACE with molecular barcodes was used. TCRdb redid the calling of the 5' RACE reads with MiXCR, one entry per CDR3 protein. The table lists about 750,000 distinct CDR3 sequences, over 15% of them singletons. The clonotype originates from a male donor with ankylosing spondylitis. Sequenced material: blood, either unsorted or a sorted T cell fraction (not recorded which). V and J are TRBV4-1 and TRBJ2-3, with a tentative D call TRBD2 (5 bases). CDR3 coding DNA: TGCGCCAGCAGCCTTGTGGCCACCCGGGAAGATACGCAGTATTTT. Translating gives CASSLVATREDTQYF.